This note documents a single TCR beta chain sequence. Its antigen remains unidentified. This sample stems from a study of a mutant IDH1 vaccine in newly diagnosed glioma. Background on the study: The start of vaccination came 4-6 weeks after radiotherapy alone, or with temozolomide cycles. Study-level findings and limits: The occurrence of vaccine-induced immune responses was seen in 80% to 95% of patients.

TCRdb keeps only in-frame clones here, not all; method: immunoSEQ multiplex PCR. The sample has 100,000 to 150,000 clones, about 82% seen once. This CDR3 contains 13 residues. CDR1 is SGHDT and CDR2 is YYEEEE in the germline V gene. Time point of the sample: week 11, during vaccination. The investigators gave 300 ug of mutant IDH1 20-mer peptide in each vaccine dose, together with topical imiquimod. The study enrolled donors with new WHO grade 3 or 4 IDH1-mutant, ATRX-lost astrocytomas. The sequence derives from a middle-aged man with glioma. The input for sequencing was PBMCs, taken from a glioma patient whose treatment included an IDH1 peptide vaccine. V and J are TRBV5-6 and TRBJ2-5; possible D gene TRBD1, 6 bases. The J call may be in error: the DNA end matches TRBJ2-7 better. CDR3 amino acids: CASSFGGGDEQYF. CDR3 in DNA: TGTGCCAGCAGCTTTGGGGGCGGAGACGAGCAGTACTTC.